Below, 27 T cell receptor beta chains from the same sample are listed, as sequenced in a study of sequential checkpoint blockade in melanoma. Sequencing was performed with immunoSEQ multiplex PCR; in TCRdb, only in-frame clones are kept and a portion is missing. The sample contains around 4,000 clones, roughly 25% of which appear only once. Specified treatment: randomized to nivolumab then ipilimumab (arm A) or the reverse (arm B). The sequencing here drew on tumor tissue (inferred from file names), taken from a patient given nivolumab and ipilimumab in sequence. Every receptor here comes from a human donor with melanoma.

In its sample, this clone was seen a few times. The genes are TRBV6-8 and TRBJ2-2, with 14 bases aligning to TRBD2. CDR1 MNHGY and CDR2 SAAAGT come from the germline V gene. The CDR3 totals 14 residues. Trimming at V came to 10 bases and at J to 6 bases, leaving 4 bases not matched to a gene. The CDR3 protein is CAIGTSGGSGELFF. DNA for the CDR3: TGTGCCATCGGGACTAGCGGGGGCTCCGGGGAGCTGTTTTTT.

In its sample, this clone ranks as medium-sized. The gene calls are TRBV11-3 and TRBJ2-3, with 9 bases identical to TRBD1. Germline values: CDR1 SGHNT, CDR2 YENEEA. Trimming took 4 bases from V and 5 from J; bases not matched to a gene: 4. This CDR3 spans 14 amino acids. The DNA for the CDR3 is TGTGCCAGCAGCTGGACAGGGGCAGTAGATACGCAGTATTTT. Translation gives CASSWTGAVDTQYF.

The V gene is TRBV6-8, the J gene TRBJ2-1; D is possibly TRBD2 (5 bases). V lost 6 bases, J lost 7 bases, and 13 bases lay in between. The CDR3 sequence is 13 residues long. Germline V gene sequence: CDR1 MNHGY, CDR2 SAAAGT. The CDR3, as DNA: TGTGCCAGCAGCTCCGCCGGGGAGAATGAGCAGTTCTTC. This encodes CASSSAGENEQFF.

This clone was counted at least ten times. This chain joins TRBV9 and TRBJ2-5, with D perhaps matching TRBD1 (5 bases). The germline V gene encodes CDR1 SGDLS and CDR2 YYNGEE. CDR3 size: 14 residues. The ends were cut back, 2 bases at V and 5 bases at J, with 13 bases in the middle. The CDR3 loop reads CASSVLGKGETQYF. CDR3 nucleotides: TGTGCCAGCAGCGTTCTGGGAAAGGGGGAGACCCAGTACTTC.

This clone showed up just a few times. This chain links TRBV5-1 with TRBJ2-1, with D uncertain. This CDR3 is 15 amino acids long. V lost 4 bases and J 0 bases, leaving 11 bases between the germline ends. Per the germline V gene, CDR1 is SGHRS and CDR2 is YFSETQ. CDR3: CASSLTASSYNEQFF. For the CDR3, the DNA is TGCGCCAGCAGCCTCACAGCAAGCTCCTACAATGAGCAGTTCTTC.

In this sample, this clone turned up a few times. The chain links TRBV28 to TRBJ2-5, with 9 bases lining up with TRBD1. This CDR3 comprises 13 residues. From germline, CDR1 is MDHEN and CDR2 SYDVKM. V lost 11 bases to trimming and J lost 5 bases; unmatched junction nucleotides: 9. The CDR3 region is CAAWDRVLETQYF. The CDR3 nucleotides are TGTGCCGCGTGGGACAGGGTTTTGGAGACCCAGTACTTC.

This clone came up many times. The J gene is TRBJ2-3, the V gene TRBV7-6; D gene ambiguous. CDR1 is SGHVS, CDR2 FNYEAQ, per germline. Trimming pared 7 bases from V and 8 bases from J, leaving 19 bases between. This CDR3 spans 14 amino acids. The CDR3 DNA is TGTGCCAGCATCCCAGGTTTAACGGCCAGTACGCAGTATTTT. The encoded protein is CASIPGLTASTQYF.

V usage is TRBV5-1 and J usage is TRBJ1-5, with a possible D match to TRBD1 (5 bases). V shed 4 bases and J shed 4 bases, with 12 bases lying between them. The CDR3 is made up of 14 amino acids. The germline V gene has CDR1 SGHRS and CDR2 YFSETQ. DNA for the CDR3: TGCGCCAGCAGCCCATCAGGGCCTAATCAGCCCCAGCATTTT. This codes for CASSPSGPNQPQHF.

This clone is medium-sized by share. The chain couples TRBV6-8 to TRBJ1-1, with D tentatively TRBD1 (5 bases). The V gene lost 2 bases and the J gene lost 8 bases, with 15 bases spanning the gap. This CDR3 is 14 amino acids long. CDR1 and CDR2 (germline): MNHGY, SAAAGT. In DNA, the CDR3 is TGTGCCAGCAGTTACAACGAGTTCGGGGCAGAAGCTTTCTTT. Its protein product is CASSYNEFGAEAFF.

This clone was counted ten times or more. The chain joins TRBV11-3 to TRBJ2-3; 8 nucleotides agree with TRBD2. Germline-derived CDR1 and CDR2 are SGHNT and YENEEA. V shed 4 bases and J 4 bases; nucleotides not matched to a gene: 7. CDR3 length equals 15 residues. The CDR3 bases are TGTGCCAGCAGCTCCTTAGCGGGGACCCCAGATACGCAGTATTTT. Protein: CASSSLAGTPDTQYF.

The rearrangement uses TRBV6-8 and TRBJ2-3, with 8 bases that match TRBD2. Germline loops: CDR1 MNHGY, CDR2 SAAAGT. The V and J ends lost 5 bases and 7 bases, in that order; junction bases with no gene match: 11. The CDR3 length is 15 residues. CDR3 sequence (DNA): TGTGCCAGCAGTGACGGGGATAGCGGGGTAAATACGCAGTATTTT. Its protein product is CASSDGDSGVNTQYF.

This clone was found a few times. J is TRBJ2-4 and V is TRBV7-1, with D tentatively TRBD2 (5 bases). TRBV7-1 is an open reading frame whose function is uncertain. V lost 4 bases and J lost 8, with 12 bases in between. The CDR3 totals 13 residues. CDR3 residues: CASSLEGPDIQYF. CDR3 DNA sequence: TGTGCCAGCAGCTTAGAGGGCCCGGACATTCAGTACTTC.

This clone was observed a few times. The rearrangement links TRBV6-8 to TRBJ1-1; D might be TRBD1 (6 bases). Germline CDR1 reads MNHGY; CDR2 reads SAAAGT. Between the trimmed V and J ends, which lost 6 bases and 1 base, there was a span of 12 bases. The CDR3 extends over 14 amino acids. CDR3 sequence reads: CASRPGQTNTEAFF. The CDR3 DNA is TGTGCCAGCAGGCCAGGACAGACGAACACTGAAGCTTTCTTT.

This clone is classed as medium-sized. The chain recombines TRBV9 with TRBJ2-5; 8 bases are a match to TRBD1. This CDR3 comprises 13 residues. Germline trimming cut 9 bases from V and 2 bases from J; bases unmatched to any gene: 6. CDR1 SGDLS and CDR2 YYNGEE come from the germline V gene. In DNA form, the CDR3 reads TGTGCCACCAAGGACAGGGCTCAAGAGACCCAGTACTTC. Protein: CATKDRAQETQYF.

This clone is large by share. CDR3 sequence: CASSTLLPQGQGGEVKLFF. Written as DNA, the CDR3 is TGTGCCAGCAGTACCTTACTACCCCAGGGACAGGGTGGGGAGGTAAAACTGTTTTTT. This rearrangement joins TRBV28 to TRBJ1-4, with 9 nucleotides matching TRBD1. CDR1 is MDHEN and CDR2 is SYDVKM in the germline V gene. J lost 10 bases, V lost 5 bases, and 23 bases had no gene match. The length of the CDR3 is 19 residues.

This clone was observed a handful of times. This chain links TRBV5-1 with TRBJ2-5, with D possibly being TRBD1 (6 bases). The ends were cut back, 0 bases at V and 1 base at J, with 7 bases in the middle. This CDR3 contains 14 residues. Germline assignment: CDR1 SGHRS and CDR2 YFSETQ. The CDR3 DNA sequence: TGCGCCAGCAGCTTGGGGACAGTCCAAGAGACCCAGTACTTC. Translating gives CASSLGTVQETQYF.

In its sample, this clone is medium-sized. The V call is TRBV9, the J call TRBJ1-1; possibly TRBD1 for D (6 bases). In germline, CDR1 is SGDLS, CDR2 YYNGEE. V lost 0 bases and J lost 3, with 9 bases in between. The CDR3 length is 14 residues. For the CDR3, the DNA is TGTGCCAGCAGCGTAGGGAGGGGGTACACTGAAGCTTTCTTT. It translates to CASSVGRGYTEAFF.

In its sample, this clone was seen a few times. The chain recombines TRBV12-5 with TRBJ1-5; no clear D gene. CDR1 is LGHNT, CDR2 FRNRAP, per germline. The CDR3 length is 16 residues. Deletions cut 4 bases from V and 1 base from J, with 14 bases between. The CDR3 nucleotides read TGTGCTAGTGGTTCCCCGACACCTCTCAGCAATCAGCCCCAGCATTTT. It specifies CASGSPTPLSNQPQHF.

Within the sample, this clone is medium-sized (0.01 to 0.1%). The chain employs TRBV11-3 and TRBJ1-3; D remains unclear. Germline V lookup: CDR1 SGHNT, CDR2 YENEEA. V lost 1 base and J lost 4, with 8 bases in between. The CDR3 has 14 residues. The CDR3 coding sequence is TGTGCCAGCAGCTTAGGAGGTTCCGGAAACACCATATATTTT. Amino acid sequence: CASSLGGSGNTIYF.

In this sample, this clone is medium-sized (0.01 to 0.1%). The chain couples TRBV9 to TRBJ2-6; D not resolved. Germline CDR1 and CDR2: SGDLS and YYNGEE. V was trimmed by 0 bases and J by 1 base, leaving 8 bases between them. There are 16 residues in the CDR3. CDR3 amino acids: CASSVVIGSGANVLTF. Written as DNA, the CDR3 is TGTGCCAGCAGCGTAGTCATAGGATCTGGGGCCAACGTCCTGACTTTC.

In its sample, this clone was seen many times. The V and J genes are TRBV11-3 and TRBJ1-1; D is uncertain. V shed 5 bases and J shed 1 base, with 11 bases lying between them. The CDR3 sequence is 14 residues long. Per the germline V gene, CDR1 is SGHNT and CDR2 is YENEEA. This CDR3 is CASSVSNSNTEAFF. The CDR3 DNA reads as TGTGCCAGCAGCGTATCCAACTCGAACACTGAAGCTTTCTTT.

This clone was observed at least ten times. The chain has TRBV9 and TRBJ2-5; D is possibly TRBD1 (6 bases). Germline V gene lookup returns CDR1 SGDLS and CDR2 YYNGEE. The CDR3 sequence is 15 residues long. Trimming left V 0 bases short and J 5 bases short, with 14 bases between. The CDR3 protein is CASSVGQGKGETQYF. Here the CDR3 DNA reads TGTGCCAGCAGCGTAGGGCAGGGGAAGGGGGAGACCCAGTACTTC.

Relative to its sample, this clone is medium-sized. J is TRBJ2-5 and V is TRBV11-3, with TRBD2 matching 9 bases. This CDR3 is 17 amino acids long. The J segment lost 1 base and the V segment lost 5 bases, leaving 11 bases of the junction unmatched. The germline V gene has CDR1 SGHNT and CDR2 YENEEA. This CDR3 reads CASSQMVGGLAQETQYF. Written as DNA, the CDR3 is TGTGCCAGCAGCCAAATGGTTGGGGGACTAGCCCAAGAGACCCAGTACTTC. Full variable domain (rest looked up from reference TRBV11-3 and TRBJ2-5): EAGVVQSPRYKIIEKKQPVAFWCNPISGHNTLYWYLQNLGQGPELLIRYENEEAVDDSQLPKDRFSAERLKGVDSTLKIQPAELGDSAVYLCASSQMVGGLAQETQYFGPGTRLLVL.

This sequence joins TRBV25-1 and TRBJ2-2; TRBD2 might be the D (5 bases). The CDR3 extends over 15 amino acids. CDR1 is MGHDK, CDR2 SYGVNS, per germline. The ends were cut back, 3 bases at V and 4 bases at J, with 12 bases in the middle. The chain's CDR3 is CASSDLALGTGELFF. CDR3 in DNA: TGTGCCAGCAGTGATTTAGCGTTGGGCACCGGGGAGCTGTTTTTT.

This clone was seen only a few times. V gene TRBV6-8 combines with J gene TRBJ1-6; D is ambiguous. In germline, CDR1 is MNHGY, CDR2 SAAAGT. This CDR3 is 12 amino acids long. V was shortened by 8 bases and J by 8 bases, with 10 bases between the two germline ends. Here the CDR3 DNA reads TGTGCCAGCCGCAAGGCCGATTCACCCCTCCACTTT. Residues: CASRKADSPLHF.

V and J are TRBV6-8 and TRBJ2-1; 12 nucleotides agree with TRBD2. The CDR3 loop spans 17 amino acids. Unmatched junction bases numbered 13, after V lost 6 bases and J lost 7 bases. Germline V CDR1 and CDR2: MNHGY, SAAAGT. CDR3 protein: CASSRTPSGGARNEQFF. The CDR3 region has the DNA TGTGCCAGCAGCCGGACCCCTAGCGGGGGGGCTAGGAATGAGCAGTTCTTC.

This clone has only a few counts. This chain links TRBV11-3 with TRBJ2-3, with D maybe TRBD2 (7 bases). The germline gives CDR1 SGHNT, CDR2 YENEEA. V was shortened by 3 bases and J by 3 bases, with 13 bases between the two germline ends. This CDR3 is built from 15 residues. CDR3: CASSFRGGRTDTQYF. The CDR3 DNA follows: TGTGCCAGCAGCTTTAGGGGGGGGCGGACAGATACGCAGTATTTT.